This T cell receptor (beta chain) came from a study of T cell responses to AZD1222 COVID-19 vaccine. Repertoires were generated with immunoSEQ multiplex PCR, while TCRdb's copy carries only in-frame clones and drops some. Of 90,000 to 100,000 clones listed, roughly 86% were seen once; the top ten hold about a sixth. The CDR3 sequence is 13 residues long. V was cut by 2 bases and J by 4 bases, with 8 bases left in between. Germline assignment: CDR1 MNHEY and CDR2 SVGAGI. On this clone: The antigen is unknown.

Study-wide findings and caveats: Just six or seven AZD1222 recipients tested seropositive at baseline. The study found vaccine-associated CD4 TCRs spanning spike, dominant at 160-218 and 743-854. Females made up more of the donors, who were largely white British, and clonal diversity may have come out too low.

V is TRBV6-5 and J is TRBJ1-2, with D hard to call. This sequence was found in an adult who received the AZD1222 COVID-19 vaccine. Sequences were derived from peripheral blood, sampled 28 days after the second AZD1222 dose. The CDR3 region is CASSYDLLYGYTF. In DNA form, the CDR3 reads TGTGCCAGCAGTTACGACTTGCTCTATGGCTACACCTTC.